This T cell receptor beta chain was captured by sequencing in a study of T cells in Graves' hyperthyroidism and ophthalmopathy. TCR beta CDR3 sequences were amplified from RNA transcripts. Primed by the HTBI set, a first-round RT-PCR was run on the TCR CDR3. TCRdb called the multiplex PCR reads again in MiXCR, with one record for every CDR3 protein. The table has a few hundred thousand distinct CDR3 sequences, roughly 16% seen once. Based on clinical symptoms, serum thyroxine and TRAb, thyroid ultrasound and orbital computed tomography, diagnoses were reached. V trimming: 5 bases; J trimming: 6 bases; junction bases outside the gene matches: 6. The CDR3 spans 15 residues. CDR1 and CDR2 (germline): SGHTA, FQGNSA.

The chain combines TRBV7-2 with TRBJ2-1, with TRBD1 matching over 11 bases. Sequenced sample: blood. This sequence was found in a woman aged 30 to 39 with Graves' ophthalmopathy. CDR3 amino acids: CASSPWTGGLNEQFF. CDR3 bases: TGTGCCAGCAGCCCATGGACAGGGGGCCTCAATGAGCAGTTCTTC.